This T cell receptor beta chain was profiled in a study of T cells in Graves' hyperthyroidism and ophthalmopathy. This clonotype was found once. Each diagnosis drew on symptoms, thyroxine, TRAb, thyroid ultrasound and orbital computed tomography findings. The source material, RNA transcripts, was used to amplify TCR beta CDR3 regions. The TCR CDR3 first-round RT-PCR relied on the HTBI primer set. TCRdb passed the multiplex PCR reads through MiXCR, listing each CDR3 protein once. Of roughly 420,000 distinct CDR3 sequences in the sample, around a sixth are singletons; the top ten hold about 7.7%. This TCR was sampled from a woman aged 18-29 years with Graves' hyperthyroidism. Sequencing input: blood.

CDR3 protein: CSASTQGYTF. The CDR3 DNA follows: TGCAGTGCTAGTACTCAAGGCTACACCTTC. This sequence joins TRBV20-1 and TRBJ1-2, with D unresolved. The germline V gene has CDR1 DFQATT and CDR2 SNEGSKA (reference sequence). The length of the CDR3 is 10 residues. The V end was cut by 3 bases, the J end by 8 bases, with 7 bases between.